These 17 T cell receptor beta chains originate from one sample sequenced in a study of post-analysis software for immune sequencing data. Study-wide results and limits: In patients, roughly 5 TRBV segments were more frequent than in controls, with TRBV5-6, TRBV5-1 and TRBV20-1 among them.

Tagging with unique molecular identifiers was a feature of the TCR beta cDNA libraries. MiXCR was run by TCRdb on the PCR reads, yielding one entry per CDR3 protein. The data hold 500,000 to 600,000 distinct CDR3 sequences, with about 40% observed a single time. These receptors' targets are unknown. Input material: blood. These receptors came from a girl under 18 with multiple sclerosis.

V and J are TRBV12-3 or TRBV12-4 and TRBJ1-1; TRBD1 agrees at 9 bases. V shed 3 bases, J shed 1 base, and the junction held 3 bases outside the gene matches. The CDR3 loop spans 15 amino acids. The CDR3 spells CASSFGTGRNTEAFF. The CDR3 DNA is TGTGCCAGCAGTTTCGGGACAGGGAGGAACACTGAAGCTTTCTTT.

The genes are TRBV6-4 and TRBJ2-1; 10 bases fit TRBD2. Germline V gene data show CDR1 as MRHNA and CDR2 as SNTAGT. Unmatched junction bases numbered 9, after V lost 7 bases and J lost 3 bases. The CDR3 consists of 16 residues. CDR3 region: CASKISGRFIYNEQFF. The CDR3 DNA follows: TGTGCCAGCAAGATTAGCGGGAGGTTCATCTACAATGAGCAGTTCTTC.

With regard to this clonotype: An end of the junction does not agree with germline; a read error may underlie this. The rearrangement links TRBV4-1 to TRBJ2-4, with 10 bases that match TRBD2. CDR1 is MGHRA and CDR2 is YSYEKL in the germline V gene. The CDR3 sequence is 17 residues long. CDR3 DNA sequence: TGCGCCAGCAGCCAATCGACTAGCGGGCTAGCCAAAAACATTCAGTGCTTC. Its protein is CASSQSTSGLAKNIQCF.

The chain employs TRBV10-3 and TRBJ2-1; D possibly matches TRBD1 or TRBD2 (6 bases each). The germline CDR1 and CDR2 sequences are ENHRY and SYGVKD. The CDR3 spans 14 residues. Trimming removed 8 bases at V and 1 base at J, with 12 bases between. The chain's CDR3 is CAIRKGGSYNEQFF. CDR3 bases: TGTGCCATCCGAAAGGGGGGTTCCTACAATGAGCAGTTCTTC.

The chain couples TRBV12-3 or TRBV12-4 to TRBJ1-1; D unclear. V was cut by 10 bases and J by 12 bases, with 18 bases left in between. The CDR3 totals 11 residues. The CDR3 loop is CAILRESFTFF. CDR3 sequence (DNA): TGTGCCATCCTACGCGAGAGCTTTACTTTCTTT.

The chain carries TRBV7-9 and TRBJ1-2; perhaps TRBD1 as D (6 bases). The CDR3 totals 15 residues. Germline-derived CDR1 and CDR2 are SEHNR and FQNEAQ (reference sequence). With 3 bases removed from V and 5 bases from J, the gap between germline ends came to 16 bases. CDR3 loop: CASSFPGQGRYGYTF. The CDR3 region has the DNA TGTGCCAGCAGCTTCCCGGGGCAGGGGAGATATGGCTACACCTTC.

The J gene is TRBJ2-1, the V gene TRBV6-2 or TRBV6-3; 8 bases align to TRBD2. Germline V lookup: CDR1 MNHEY, CDR2 SVGEGT. This CDR3 spans 16 amino acids. J was trimmed by 4 bases and V by 1 base; bases with no gene match: 6. In DNA, the CDR3 is TGTGCCAGCAGTTACTTGGCGGGGGGTCAATACAATGAGCAGTTCTTC. It yields the protein CASSYLAGGQYNEQFF.

The chain employs TRBV9 and TRBJ2-1, with D perhaps matching TRBD1 (5 bases). The V end was cut by 4 bases, the J end by 3 bases, with 14 bases between. This CDR3 has 15 amino acids. The V gene's germline CDR1 is SGDLS and CDR2 YYNGEE. Written as DNA, the CDR3 is TGTGCCAGCAGCCCGGTAAGGGGATACTACAATGAGCAGTTCTTC. Translating gives CASSPVRGYYNEQFF.

This clonotype was detected only a few times. This rearrangement joins TRBV20-1 to TRBJ2-5, with a possible D match to TRBD2 (5 bases). Trimming left V 6 bases short and J 5 bases short, with 22 bases between. Germline assignment: CDR1 DFQATT and CDR2 SNEGSKA (reference sequence). This CDR3 spans 15 amino acids. CDR3 in amino acids: CSAPDFTISGETQYF. The CDR3 DNA reads as TGCAGTGCGCCCGACTTCACCATCAGCGGCGAGACCCAGTACTTC.

This chain joins TRBV12-3 or TRBV12-4 and TRBJ1-1; no clear D. V lost 3 bases and J lost 6, with 2 bases in between. The CDR3 has 10 residues. The CDR3: CASSFPEAFF. CDR3 DNA sequence: TGTGCCAGCAGTTTCCCTGAAGCTTTCTTT.

The chain is built from TRBV5-5 and TRBJ1-2, with 11 bases lining up with TRBD1. The CDR3 is 15 amino acids. The germline V gene encodes CDR1 SGHKS and CDR2 YYEKEE (reference sequence). J lost 7 bases, V lost 4 bases, and 9 bases had no gene match. CDR3 sequence reads: CASSPGQGAPFGYTF. The DNA of the CDR3 is TGTGCCAGCAGCCCAGGACAGGGGGCTCCCTTTGGCTACACCTTC.

The genes are TRBV5-1 and TRBJ2-1; 9 bases align to TRBD2. V was clipped by 7 bases and J by 6 bases; unmatched bases: 5. The CDR3 is 13 residues long. Germline CDR1 SGHRS, CDR2 YFSETQ. The CDR3 DNA follows: TGCGCCAGCTACGGTAGCGGGAGCAATGAGCAGTTCTTC. This gives the protein CASYGSGSNEQFF. Based on the CDR3 plus reference TRBV5-1 and TRBJ2-1, the full variable domain is KAGVTQTPRYLIKTRGQQVTLSCSPISGHRSVSWYQQTPGQGLQFLFEYFSETQRNKGNFPGRFSGRQFSNSRSEMNVSTLELGDSALYLCASYGSGSNEQFFGPGTRLTVL.

This clonotype was counted a few times. This rearrangement joins TRBV10-3 to TRBJ1-1; D is undetermined. The CDR3 length is 15 residues. The germline V gene has CDR1 ENHRY and CDR2 SYGVKD. Trimming removed 2 bases at V and 5 bases at J, with 15 bases between. This chain's CDR3 is CAISETGKGVTEAFF. CDR3 DNA sequence: TGTGCCATCAGTGAGACGGGGAAGGGAGTTACTGAAGCTTTCTTT.

The rearrangement links TRBV6-1 to TRBJ2-1; TRBD2 matches 8 bases. The CDR3 covers 15 residues. The trim removed 2 bases at V and 8 bases at J, leaving 8 bases unmatched. Germline CDR1 MNHNS, CDR2 SASEGT. In DNA form, the CDR3 reads TGTGCCAGCAGTGAAATCTGGACTAGCAGGGATGAGCAGTTCTTC. This gives the protein CASSEIWTSRDEQFF.

The chain has TRBV11-2 and TRBJ2-1; the D gene is possibly TRBD2 (6 bases). This CDR3 is built from 14 residues. CDR1 is SGHAT and CDR2 is FQNNGV in the germline V gene. Trimming removed 7 bases from V and 0 bases from J, with 10 bases in between. For the CDR3, the DNA is TGTGCCAGCACCGGGACTGGCTCCTACAATGAGCAGTTCTTC. It is translated as CASTGTGSYNEQFF. Together with reference TRBV11-2 and TRBJ2-1, the CDR3 gives the full variable domain: EAGVAQSPRYKIIEKRQSVAFWCNPISGHATLYWYQQILGQGPKLLIQFQNNGVVDDSQLPKDRFSAERLKGVDSTLKIQPAKLEDSAVYLCASTGTGSYNEQFFGPGTRLTVL.

The chain joins TRBV18 to TRBJ1-5; weak D call: TRBD1 (5 bases). V dropped 2 bases and J dropped 5 bases, with 10 bases sitting between them. This CDR3 comprises 14 residues. Germline CDR1 is KGHSH and CDR2 is LQKENI. The CDR3 sequence is CASSPGARYQPQHF. The CDR3 DNA reads as TGTGCCAGCTCACCAGGGGCCCGTTATCAGCCCCAGCATTTT.

This sequence joins TRBV20-1 and TRBJ2-1, with TRBD2 matching over 9 bases. Germline loops: CDR1 DFQATT, CDR2 SNEGSKA (reference sequence). Trimming at V came to 5 bases and at J to 4 bases, leaving 6 bases not matched to a gene. The CDR3 totals 14 residues. CDR3 loop: CSAVAGGPYNEQFF. The CDR3 bases are TGCAGTGCTGTCGCGGGAGGGCCTTACAATGAGCAGTTCTTC.